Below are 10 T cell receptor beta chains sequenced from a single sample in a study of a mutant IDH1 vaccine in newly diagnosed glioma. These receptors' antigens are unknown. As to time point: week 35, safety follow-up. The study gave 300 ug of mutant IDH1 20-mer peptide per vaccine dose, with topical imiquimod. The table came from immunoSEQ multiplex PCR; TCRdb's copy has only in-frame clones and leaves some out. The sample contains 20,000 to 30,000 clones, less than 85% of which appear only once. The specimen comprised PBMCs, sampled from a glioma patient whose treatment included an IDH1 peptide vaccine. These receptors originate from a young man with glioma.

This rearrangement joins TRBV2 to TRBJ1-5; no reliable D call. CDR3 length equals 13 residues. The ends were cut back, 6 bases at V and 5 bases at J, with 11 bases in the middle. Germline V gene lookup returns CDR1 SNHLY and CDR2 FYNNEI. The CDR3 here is CASSNGIDQPQHF. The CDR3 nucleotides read TGTGCCAGCAGCAACGGGATAGATCAGCCCCAGCATTTT.

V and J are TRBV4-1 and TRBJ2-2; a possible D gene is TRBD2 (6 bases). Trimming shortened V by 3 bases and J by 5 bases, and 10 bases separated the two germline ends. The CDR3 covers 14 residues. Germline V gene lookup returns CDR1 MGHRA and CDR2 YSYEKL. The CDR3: CASSHPRGTGELFF. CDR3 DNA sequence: TGCGCCAGCAGCCATCCTCGGGGGACCGGGGAGCTGTTTTTT.

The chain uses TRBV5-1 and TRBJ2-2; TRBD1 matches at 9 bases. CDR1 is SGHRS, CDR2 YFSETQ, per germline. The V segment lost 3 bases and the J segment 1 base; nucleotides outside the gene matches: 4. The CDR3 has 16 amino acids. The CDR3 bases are TGCGCCAGCAGCTCCGCGGGACAGGGGAACACCGGGGAGCTGTTTTTT. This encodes CASSSAGQGNTGELFF.

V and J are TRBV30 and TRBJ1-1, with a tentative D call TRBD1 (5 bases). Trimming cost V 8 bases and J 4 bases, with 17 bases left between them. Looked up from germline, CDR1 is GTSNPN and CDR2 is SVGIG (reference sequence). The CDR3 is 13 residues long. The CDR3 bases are TGTGCCCGCGATAGGGGATCGGGCACTGAAGCTTTCTTT. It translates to CARDRGSGTEAFF.

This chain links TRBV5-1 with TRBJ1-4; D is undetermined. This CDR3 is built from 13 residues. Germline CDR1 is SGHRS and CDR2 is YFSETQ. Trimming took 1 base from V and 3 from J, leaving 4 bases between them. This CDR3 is CASSLRANEKLFF. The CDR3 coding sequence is TGCGCCAGCAGCTTGAGGGCTAATGAAAAACTGTTTTTT.

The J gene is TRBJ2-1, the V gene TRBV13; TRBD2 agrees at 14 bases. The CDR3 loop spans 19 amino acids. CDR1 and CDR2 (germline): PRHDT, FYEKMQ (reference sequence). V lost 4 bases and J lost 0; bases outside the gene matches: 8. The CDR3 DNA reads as TGTGCCAGCAGCTGGACTAGCGGGGGGCGTCTCAGCTCCTACAATGAGCAGTTCTTC. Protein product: CASSWTSGGRLSSYNEQFF.

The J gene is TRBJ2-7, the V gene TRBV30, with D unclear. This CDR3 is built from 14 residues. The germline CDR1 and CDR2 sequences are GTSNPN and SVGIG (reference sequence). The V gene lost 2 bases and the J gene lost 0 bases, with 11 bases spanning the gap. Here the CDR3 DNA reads TGTGCCTGGAGTTCTCCTCCGAGCTCCTACGAGCAGTACTTC. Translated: CAWSSPPSSYEQYF.

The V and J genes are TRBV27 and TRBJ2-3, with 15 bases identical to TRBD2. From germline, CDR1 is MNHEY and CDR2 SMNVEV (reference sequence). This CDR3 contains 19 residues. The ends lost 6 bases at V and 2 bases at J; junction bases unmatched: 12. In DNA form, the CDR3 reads TGTGCCAGCAGCCCTCAATCCGGGACTAGCGGGGGGACCACAGATACGCAGTATTTT. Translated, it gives CASSPQSGTSGGTTDTQYF.

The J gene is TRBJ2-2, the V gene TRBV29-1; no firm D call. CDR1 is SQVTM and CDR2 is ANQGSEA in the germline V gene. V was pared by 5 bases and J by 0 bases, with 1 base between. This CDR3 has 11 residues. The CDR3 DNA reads TGCAGCGTTTCGAACACCGGGGAGCTGTTTTTT. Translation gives CSVSNTGELFF.

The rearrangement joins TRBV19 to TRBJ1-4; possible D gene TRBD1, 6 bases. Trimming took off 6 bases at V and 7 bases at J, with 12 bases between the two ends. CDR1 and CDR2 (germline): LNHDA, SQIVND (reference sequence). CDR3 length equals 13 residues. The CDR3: CASSGGRGEKLFF. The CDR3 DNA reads TGTGCCAGTAGCGGGGGGCGCGGTGAAAAACTGTTTTTT.